The text below deals with one TCR beta chain. Germline DNA was also extracted, with blood RNA taken from unsorted whole blood. Chronic HBV infection affected patients, none of whom had received treatment. The CDR3 has 14 residues. CDR1 is WNHNN and CDR2 is SYGVQD in the germline V gene (reference sequence). The V and J ends lost 6 bases and 4 bases respectively, with 14 bases between them. This entry belongs to a study of tumor-infiltrating lymphocytes in primary liver carcinoma. Across the whole study: By surgical resection, the patients were treated for their primary liver carcinoma. The yield of productive TCRbeta reads per sample was roughly 3.65 to 8 million and was similar across tissue types. Stage T1-T3 N0M0 and a size of about 4.2 to 10 cm characterized the tumors.

Synthesis of TCR beta cDNA was carried out from about 500 ng total RNA with a constant-region primer. Libraries covering TCR beta were generated through three nested multiplex PCR rounds (using a slightly modified ARM-PCR). A C-beta reverse primer and TRBV1-TRBV30 forward primers served in each of the first two PCR rounds, at about 10 cycles apiece. TCRdb re-called the multiplex PCR reads with MiXCR, one entry per CDR3 protein. In the table there are approximately 300,000 distinct CDR3 sequences, 60% to 80% of which are singletons. The rearrangement joins TRBV10-1 to TRBJ2-3; a weak D match, TRBD2 (7 bases). The origin of this receptor is a man in his forties with primary liver carcinoma and hepatitis B virus infection. What was sequenced was peripheral blood. CDR3 sequence: CASSEGGGPDTQYF. CDR3 in DNA: TGCGCCAGCAGCGAGGGAGGGGGGCCAGATACGCAGTATTTT.